This TCR beta chain was captured in a study of Siglec-9 on CD8 T cells in melanoma (dated by TCRdb to the late 2010s). Context from the whole study: In this study, researchers looked at how Siglec-9 is expressed on CD8+ T cells and what Siglec-9 does to regulate T cells within the melanoma tumor microenvironment. General conclusions and limits of the study: According to the report, an effector memory CD8+ T-cell subset that seemed to build up inside melanoma tumors was both marked and regulated by Siglec-9.

This clone was counted a single time. The antigen it binds to is not known. It has no much larger one-base neighbor in the sample; base qualities were not kept. CDR1 and CDR2 were assigned from the germline V gene as SGHVS and FQNEAQ. The CDR3 has 13 amino acids, counting the end cysteine and phenylalanine. Just the 39-base CDR3 DNA is kept, in frame starting at base 1. Libraries came from the immunoSEQ multiplex PCR assay. The immuneACCESS repertoire file appears here via TCRdb, limited to in-frame rearrangements. These files lack a portion of the clones; in checked studies, under half of the deficit traces to unresolved V genes, and the cause of the others is not known. The sample contains roughly 35,000 clones, approximately 83% of them found a single time. The top ten hold over 1.5% of the sample.

The receptor comes from a human donor in good health. The rearrangement combines TRBV7-8 with TRBJ2-5; the D gene is perhaps TRBD1, from 6 matching bases. The J call is doubtful: the DNA matches TRBJ2-7 better. Material for sequencing was Siglec-9- CD8+ T cells sorted from blood. In light of the paper, this sample's cell subset or site label describes: CD8 T cells lacking Siglec-9. Here the CDR3 is given as CASSLAGGNEQYF. The DNA is TGTGCCAGCAGCTTAGCAGGGGGAAACGAGCAGTACTTC.